The 10 T cell receptor beta chains given below trace back to one sample, sequenced in a study of neurological immune-mediated disorders (dated by TCRdb to the late 2010s). Receptor amplification or capture employed 5' RACE. Instrument used: Illumina HiSeq 2500. TCRdb itself trimmed the public reads at Q25 with fastp, ran MiXCR and retained productive beta chains. A single entry per CDR3 protein holds the most common genes and DNA from its merged rows. The sample table shows about 22,000 distinct CDR3 sequences, and less than 11% are seen once. About 20% of the sample lies in the top ten. The sample consisted of PBMCs. These receptors originate from a woman aged 55-69 years with HTLV-1-associated myelopathy (HAM/TSP).

This clonotype was counted at least ten times. The genes are TRBV11-2 and TRBJ2-5, with 7 bases matching TRBD2. Losses at the gene ends were 11 bases for V and 4 bases for J; bases not matched to a gene: 4. This CDR3 is built from 11 residues. The germline gives CDR1 SGHAT, CDR2 FQNNGV. As DNA, the CDR3 is TGTGCCTCCGGGGAGGGAGAGACCCAGTACTTC. Protein product: CASGEGETQYF.

Ten or more counts support this clonotype. The chain carries TRBV7-9 and TRBJ2-1; 9 bases line up with TRBD2. V shed 5 bases, J shed 0 bases, and the junction held 8 bases outside the gene matches. In germline, CDR1 is SEHNR, CDR2 FQNEAQ (reference sequence). CDR3 length: 17 amino acids. This chain's CDR3 is CASSIGTSPSSYNEQFF. The CDR3 DNA reads as TGTGCCAGCAGCATAGGGACTAGCCCAAGCTCCTACAATGAGCAGTTCTTC.

This clonotype showed up many times. The CDR3 nucleotides read TGCGCCAGCAGCCAAGTCCCTGGGGGGAGGAGTGTTGGCTACACCTTC. This encodes CASSQVPGGRSVGYTF. The chain uses TRBV4-1 and TRBJ1-2; TRBD1 might be the D (5 bases). The germline V gene encodes CDR1 MGHRA and CDR2 YSYEKL. Trimming cost V 1 base and J 7 bases, with 19 bases left between them. The CDR3 consists of 16 residues.

This clonotype rates as medium-sized (0.01 to 0.1%). The chain recombines TRBV5-1 with TRBJ2-7, with 9 bases that match TRBD1. With 3 bases clipped from V and 5 bases from J, the junction kept 12 bases outside the gene matches. The CDR3 length is 16 residues. CDR1 is SGHRS and CDR2 is YFSETQ in the germline V gene. CDR3 in amino acids: CASSSNPGTGTNEQYF. CDR3 bases: TGCGCCAGCAGCTCCAACCCCGGGACAGGGACAAACGAGCAGTACTTC.

This clonotype showed up just a few times. The chain recombines TRBV5-1 with TRBJ1-3; 12 bases are a match to TRBD1. This CDR3 has 15 amino acids. From germline, CDR1 is SGHRS and CDR2 YFSETQ. V was clipped by 4 bases and J by 2 bases; unmatched bases: 1. CDR3 nucleotides: TGCGCCAGCAGCAGGGACAGGGGGCCTGGAAACACCATATATTTT. As protein: CASSRDRGPGNTIYF.

This clonotype was detected ten times or more. The chain joins TRBV11-1 to TRBJ2-2, with 7 bases identical to TRBD1. The CDR3 is made up of 15 amino acids. With V trimmed by 2 bases and J by 6 bases, 6 bases remained unmatched. The germline gives CDR1 SGHAT, CDR2 FQDESV (reference sequence). Written as DNA, the CDR3 is TGTGCCAGCAGCTTAAAGGGGGCCCGGTCCGGGGAGCTGTTTTTT. Amino acid sequence: CASSLKGARSGELFF.

This clonotype appeared once. The chain employs TRBV20-1 and TRBJ1-2; 9 bases fit TRBD1. The germline CDR1 and CDR2 sequences are DFQATT and SNEGSKA (reference sequence). V dropped 4 bases and J dropped 4; count of bases not matched to a gene: 4. The CDR3 covers 13 residues. The CDR3 protein is CSAMTDRGYGYTF. The CDR3 DNA reads as TGCAGTGCTATGACGGACAGGGGCTATGGCTACACCTTC.

This clonotype was seen at least ten times. The chain recombines TRBV7-8 with TRBJ1-2; D is uncertain. Germline loops: CDR1 SGHVS, CDR2 FQNEAQ. V lost 5 bases to trimming and J lost 2 bases, with 12 bases between them. CDR3 length: 14 amino acids. CDR3 sequence reads: CASSPRLGNYGYTF. DNA of the CDR3: TGTGCCAGCAGCCCGCGACTGGGGAACTATGGCTACACCTTC. Combining the CDR3 with reference TRBV7-8 and TRBJ1-2 gives the whole variable domain GAGVSQSPRYKVAKRGQDVALRCDPISGHVSLFWYQQALGQGPEFLTYFQNEAQLDKSGLPSDRFFAERPEGSVSTLKIQRTQQEDSAVYLCASSPRLGNYGYTFGSGTRLTVV.

The sample holds many counts of this clonotype. This chain joins TRBV5-1 and TRBJ2-2; 8 positions agree with TRBD1. The CDR3 sequence is 15 residues long. J was trimmed by 3 bases and V by 4 bases; bases with no gene match: 5. CDR1 SGHRS and CDR2 YFSETQ come from the germline V gene. This CDR3 reads CASSLGQVYTGELFF. As DNA, the CDR3 is TGCGCCAGCAGCCTGGGACAGGTCTACACCGGGGAGCTGTTTTTT.

This clonotype has ten or more counts. The V gene is TRBV5-5, the J gene TRBJ2-1; no definite D call. The V gene's germline CDR1 is SGHKS and CDR2 YYEKEE (reference sequence). The CDR3 is 12 amino acids. The V gene lost 1 base and the J gene lost 4 bases, with 3 bases spanning the gap. DNA for the CDR3: TGTGCCAGCAGCTTGTGGTACAATGAGCAGTTCTTC. This codes for CASSLWYNEQFF.